This TCR beta chain was obtained from a study of identical twins. Findings and caveats of the study: A cross-sectional statistical analysis, not follow-up of the same donors, supported the conclusions.

This CDR3 region has 13 residues. The V gene end was trimmed by 10 bases and the J gene end by 5 bases; junction bases not matched to a gene: 6. CDR1 and CDR2 from the germline V gene are MNHNY and SVGAGI (reference sequence). For this clonotype: The antigen is undetermined.

One entry per CDR3 protein, called by TCRdb with MiXCR from the 5' RACE reads. The sample carries about 690,000 distinct CDR3 sequences, around 5.7% recorded once. The donors were all healthy and Caucasian. The sequence derives from a man younger than 35 in good health. V gene TRBV6-6 combines with J gene TRBJ2-1; 9 positions agree with TRBD1. Sequencing was done on a sample of naive T cells sorted from blood. This CDR3 reads CAIQQGANNEQFF. For the CDR3, the DNA is TGTGCCATACAACAGGGGGCAAACAATGAGCAGTTCTTC.